The 10 T cell receptor beta chains reported below all come from one sample, sequenced in a study of cytomegalovirus exposure and HLA in healthy donors. The PCR ran on 60 Vbeta and 13 Jbeta primers. The method was immunoSEQ multiplex PCR; TCRdb's version includes in-frame clones alone and lacks a portion of them. This table holds roughly 82,000 clones, approximately 70% found once. The sequenced sample consisted of PBMCs. These receptors originate from a woman in her thirties or forties in good health and CMV-seropositive.

The rearrangement uses TRBV4-2 and TRBJ2-2; 9 bases line up with TRBD2. CDR3 length: 17 residues. Trimming cost V 3 bases and J 2 bases; bases outside gene matches: 7. CDR1 LGHNA and CDR2 YNFKEQ come from the germline V gene. The CDR3 is CASSHPPSGINTGELFF. In DNA, the CDR3 is TGTGCCAGCAGCCATCCTCCTAGCGGGATAAACACCGGGGAGCTGTTTTTT.

This clone was recorded once. The rearrangement joins TRBV5-4 to TRBJ2-1; 8 bases agree with TRBD1. Trimming at V came to 0 bases and at J to 7 bases, leaving 3 bases not matched to a gene. Per the germline V gene, CDR1 is SGHNT and CDR2 is YYREEE (reference sequence). The CDR3 contains 14 residues. The DNA for the CDR3 is TGTGCCAGCAGCTTGGGGACAGGGTTGAATGAGCAGTTCTTC. The encoded protein is CASSLGTGLNEQFF.

By frequency in the sample, this clone is large. This sample includes further DNA sequences coding for the same CDR3. The V and J genes are TRBV6-6 and TRBJ1-1, with D possibly being TRBD1 (6 bases). Germline V gives CDR1 MNHNY, CDR2 SVGAGI (reference sequence). CDR3 size: 13 residues. With 6 bases removed from V and 2 bases from J, the gap between germline ends came to 10 bases. The CDR3 sequence is CASSPQGNTEAFF. In nucleotides, the CDR3 is TGTGCCAGCAGCCCACAGGGAAACACTGAAGCTTTCTTT.

The J gene is TRBJ1-5, the V gene TRBV4-2, with D perhaps matching TRBD1 (5 bases). The CDR3 has 15 residues. V was pared by 1 base and J by 3 bases, with 10 bases between. The V gene's germline CDR1 is LGHNA and CDR2 YNFKEQ. The CDR3 here is CASSQGWGDNQPQHF. In DNA form, the CDR3 reads TGTGCCAGCAGCCAAGGATGGGGCGACAATCAGCCCCAGCATTTT.

This chain connects TRBV30 to TRBJ2-3, with D tentatively TRBD1 (5 bases). The V gene's germline CDR1 is GTSNPN and CDR2 SVGIG (reference sequence). V gave up 1 base and J gave up 4 bases, with 12 bases separating them. The CDR3 has 14 amino acids. The CDR3 is CAWSGKGRADTQYF. The CDR3 region has the DNA TGTGCCTGGAGTGGCAAGGGGCGCGCAGATACGCAGTATTTT.

This clone appeared a few times. This chain connects TRBV19 to TRBJ2-6, with D perhaps matching TRBD1 (6 bases). CDR3 length: 16 amino acids. In germline, CDR1 is LNHDA, CDR2 SQIVND (reference sequence). The V end was cut by 10 bases, the J end by 4 bases, with 20 bases between. The CDR3: CATSIGGRAGANVLTF. As DNA, the CDR3 is TGTGCCACCTCAATAGGGGGAAGAGCCGGGGCCAACGTCCTGACTTTC.

The chain employs TRBV6-1 and TRBJ2-2, with 10 positions matching TRBD1. This CDR3 has 15 amino acids. V shed 6 bases and J 3 bases; nucleotides not matched to a gene: 4. CDR1 and CDR2 (germline): MNHNS, SASEGT. The CDR3 nucleotides are TGTGCCAGCAGACGGACAGGGGGGGACACCGGGGAGCTGTTTTTT. It is translated as CASRRTGGDTGELFF.

The chain combines TRBV5-4 with TRBJ2-1, with TRBD2 matching over 8 bases. The J segment lost 6 bases and the V segment lost 3 bases, leaving 5 bases of the junction unmatched. This CDR3 comprises 14 residues. Per the germline V gene, CDR1 is SGHNT and CDR2 is YYREEE (reference sequence). CDR3 DNA: TGTGCCAGCAGCTCCGGAGGACTAGCCAATGAGCAGTTCTTC. Its translation: CASSSGGLANEQFF.

In this sample, this clone turned up a few times. V is TRBV5-1 and J is TRBJ1-1, with 10 bases identical to TRBD1. The CDR3 has 16 amino acids. The V gene's germline CDR1 is SGHRS and CDR2 YFSETQ. J lost 3 bases, V lost 4 bases, and 9 bases had no gene match. The CDR3 sequence: CASSEGQGGYDTEAFF. CDR3 DNA: TGCGCCAGCAGCGAAGGACAGGGGGGGTACGACACTGAAGCTTTCTTT.

This sequence joins TRBV6-5 and TRBJ2-1; TRBD2 is a possible D gene (6 bases). There are 14 residues in the CDR3. Germline assignment: CDR1 MNHEY and CDR2 SVGAGI. Trimming shortened V by 5 bases and J by 6 bases, and 14 bases separated the two germline ends. The CDR3 reads CASSGEALVNEQFF. The CDR3 nucleotides read TGTGCCAGCAGTGGGGAGGCGCTAGTCAATGAGCAGTTCTTC.